Listed below are T cell receptor beta chains from one sample, sequenced in a study of T cell changes during pregnancy in multiple sclerosis. Repertoires were generated with immunoSEQ multiplex PCR, while TCRdb's copy carries only in-frame clones and drops some. This sample carries 50,000 or so clones, approximately 94% of them seen once, and the ten largest clones take approximately 0.31%. Source: CD4+ T cells from peripheral blood mononuclear cells, taken in the third trimester of pregnancy. These receptors came from a female donor with multiple sclerosis, enrolled in a pregnancy study. Each CDR3 is given with its conserved first and last residue. Each record gives: CDR3 DNA, CDR3 protein, J gene, D gene, V gene, clone size. The D gene is left open where the match is weak. Only part of the rows carry a size: once, few, many, or a class if the clone is expanded.

TGTGCCAGCAGTTCAGGGTTTGAAAAACTGTTTTTT CASSSGFEKLFF TRBJ1-4 . TRBV28 .
TGTGCCAGCAGCCATCGGACAGGAGCCTACGAGCAGTACTTC CASSHRTGAYEQYF TRBJ2-7 TRBD1 TRBV7-9 .
TGTGCCAGCAGCTTGTTAGTAGCGGGGGGGGTTAGCACAGATACGCAGTATTTT CASSLLVAGGVSTDTQYF TRBJ2-3 TRBD2 TRBV11-2 .
TGTGCCAGCAGTGAAGGCGGGGCGGGGGGCGGTCAGCCCCAGCATTTT CASSEGGAGGGQPQHF TRBJ1-5 . TRBV2 .
TGTGCCAGCAGGGGACTACTCTACAATGAGCAGTTCTTC CASRGLLYNEQFF TRBJ2-1 TRBD2 TRBV2 .
TGTGCCAGCCGAGACAGGGGCTACGAGCAGTACTTC CASRDRGYEQYF TRBJ2-7 . TRBV21-1 once
TGTGCCAGCAGTTCAGACAGGATTAGCAATCAGCCCCAGCATTTT CASSSDRISNQPQHF TRBJ1-5 . TRBV6-1 .
TGTGCCAGCAGTTTTAGCGGGCTATCCTACAATGAGCAGTTCTTC CASSFSGLSYNEQFF TRBJ2-1 TRBD2 TRBV28 .
TGTGCCAGCAGCTTAGCACTCATAAGCACAGATACGCAGTATTTT CASSLALISTDTQYF TRBJ2-3 . TRBV7-2 once
TGTGCCAGCAGCTACACCGGGACAGGAAAAAACATTCAGTACTTC CASSYTGTGKNIQYF TRBJ2-4 TRBD1 TRBV5-8 .
TGCAGCGCCCGGACAGGGGGCGCTTGGAACACTGAAGCTTTCTTT CSARTGGAWNTEAFF TRBJ1-1 TRBD1 TRBV29-1 .
TGTGCCAGCAGTTTGAACACGAACACTGAAGCTTTCTTT CASSLNTNTEAFF TRBJ1-1 . TRBV6-5 .
TGTGCCAGCAGCTTCGGACAGCCCGAGCAGTACTTC CASSFGQPEQYF TRBJ2-7 . TRBV6-1 .
TGTGCCAGCAGCACCAGGCCAACCTACGAGCAGTACTTC CASSTRPTYEQYF TRBJ2-7 . TRBV7-9 .
TGTGCCGGTGGGGGGTCAGGGGGCGATCGGGGCTACACCTTC CAGGGSGGDRGYTF TRBJ1-2 TRBD1 TRBV28 .
TGTGCCAGCAGCCCGCAGATTACCGGCACAGATACGCAGTATTTT CASSPQITGTDTQYF TRBJ2-3 . TRBV7-3 .
TGTGCCAGCAGCTTGGCCGGACAGGGGGGAGAGACCCAGTACTTC CASSLAGQGGETQYF TRBJ2-5 TRBD1 TRBV5-4 .
TGTGCCAGCAGCTTCTTCGGTCAGCCCCAGCATTTT CASSFFGQPQHF TRBJ1-5 . TRBV5-4 .
TGTGCCAGCAGCCGTGGTTGGACAGGGTCGAAGTTGTACGGCTACACCTTC CASSRGWTGSKLYGYTF TRBJ1-2 TRBD1 TRBV11-3 .
TGTGCCAGCAGTTTCCACACTAGCAATCAGCCCCAGCATTTT CASSFHTSNQPQHF TRBJ1-5 . TRBV28 .
TGTGCCAGCAGCGCAGGACAGAAGGGCTCCACAGATACGCAGTATTTT CASSAGQKGSTDTQYF TRBJ2-3 . TRBV9 .
TGTGCCAGCAGCTTAGGAGCATTTACTGAAGCTTTCTTT CASSLGAFTEAFF TRBJ1-1 . TRBV13 .
TGCGCCAGCAGCCCCCGGAAGGGACTCTTCTATAATGAGCAGTTCTTC CASSPRKGLFYNEQFF TRBJ2-1 . TRBV4-3 .
TGTGCCAGCAGTTCCGGGGTGGGACAGGCCAAGCAGCCCCAGCATTTT CASSSGVGQAKQPQHF TRBJ1-5 TRBD1 TRBV28 .
TGTGCCAGCAGCTTCGACAGGGTGGGCTACACCTTC CASSFDRVGYTF TRBJ1-2 TRBD1 TRBV7-9 .
TGCGCCAGCAGCCAAGATATTATAGATAATGGCTACACCTTC CASSQDIIDNGYTF TRBJ1-2 . TRBV4-1 .
TGTGCCAGTAGTGATAGGAGGTTGGAGACCCAGTACTTC CASSDRRLETQYF TRBJ2-5 . TRBV19 .
TGCAGCGTCCCAGGGACAGTCAACGAGCAGTACTTC CSVPGTVNEQYF TRBJ2-7 TRBD1 TRBV29-1 .
TGTGCCAGCTCACCGCAGACAGGGTCGGGAAACACCATATATTTT CASSPQTGSGNTIYF TRBJ1-3 TRBD1 TRBV18 .